This TCR beta chain was sequenced during a study of long-term antiretroviral therapy in people with HIV. CDR3 size: 14 residues. Deletions cut 3 bases from V and 3 bases from J, with 9 bases between. CDR1 is MNHEY and CDR2 is SMNVEV in the germline V gene (reference sequence). The United States was where all participants with HIV were treated. Study observations and caveats: Every time point showed a repertoire led by clones expanded before ART. The range of CDR3 lengths in HIV repertoires proved narrower than that found in controls.

In the case of this clone: Antigen specificity is unknown.

With survey level as its setting, the immunoSEQ assay was v3.0. Sequencing was performed with immunoSEQ multiplex PCR; in TCRdb, only in-frame clones are kept and a portion is missing. Among over 30,000 clones listed, over 65% were seen once. The rearrangement links TRBV27 to TRBJ2-1; perhaps TRBD2 as D (6 bases). The clonotype was recovered from a woman aged 50 to 60 with HIV. The source was unsorted PBMCs, collected 2 years after starting antiretroviral therapy. CDR3 loop: CASSFSGGYNEQFF. As DNA, the CDR3 is TGTGCCAGCAGTTTTTCCGGGGGCTACAATGAGCAGTTCTTC.